Presented here are 3 T cell receptor beta chains from one specimen sequenced in a study of early stage breast cancer tumors. Assay: immunoSEQ multiplex PCR; the TCRdb copy retains only in-frame clones and omits some. Of roughly 25,000 clones listed, 60% to 70% are singletons. Sequencing used breast tumor tissue. The receptor set was obtained from a person between 55 and 69 years old with breast cancer.

The V call is TRBV2, the J call TRBJ2-2; TRBD2 agrees at 14 bases. The CDR3 totals 15 residues. Germline V gene sequence: CDR1 SNHLY, CDR2 FYNNEI. The junction had 7 bases not matched to a gene; V was cut back by 10 bases and J by 6 bases. The CDR3 is CATRLAGGLAGELFF. In nucleotides, the CDR3 is TGTGCCACGAGACTAGCGGGAGGGCTAGCCGGGGAGCTGTTTTTT.

This chain connects TRBV6-6 to TRBJ2-7, with D possibly being TRBD1 (6 bases). The ends were cut back, 4 bases at V and 0 bases at J, with 13 bases in the middle. CDR1 and CDR2 (germline): MNHNY, SVGAGI (reference sequence). This CDR3 is 15 amino acids long. This CDR3 reads CASSWADSFSYEQYF. As DNA, the CDR3 is TGTGCCAGCAGTTGGGCGGACAGTTTCTCCTACGAGCAGTACTTC.

The V call is TRBV14, the J call TRBJ2-1; D remains unclear. This CDR3 has 14 residues. Trimming removed 1 base at V and 12 bases at J, with 16 bases between. Germline V lookup: CDR1 SGHDN, CDR2 FVKESK. CDR3 region: CASSQGPQRSWQFF. The CDR3 DNA is TGTGCCAGCAGCCAAGGGCCTCAGCGATCTTGGCAGTTCTTC.